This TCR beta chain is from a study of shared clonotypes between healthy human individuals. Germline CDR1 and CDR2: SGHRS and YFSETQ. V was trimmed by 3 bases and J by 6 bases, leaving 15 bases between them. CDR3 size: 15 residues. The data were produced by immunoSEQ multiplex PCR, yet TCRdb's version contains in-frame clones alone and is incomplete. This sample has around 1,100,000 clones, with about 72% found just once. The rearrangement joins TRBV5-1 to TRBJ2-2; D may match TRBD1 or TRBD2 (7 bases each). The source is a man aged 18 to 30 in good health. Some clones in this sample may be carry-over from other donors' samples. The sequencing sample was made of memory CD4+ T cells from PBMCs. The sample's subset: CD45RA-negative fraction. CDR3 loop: CASSYDREGAGELFF. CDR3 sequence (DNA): TGCGCCAGCAGCTACGACAGGGAGGGAGCCGGGGAGCTGTTTTTT.